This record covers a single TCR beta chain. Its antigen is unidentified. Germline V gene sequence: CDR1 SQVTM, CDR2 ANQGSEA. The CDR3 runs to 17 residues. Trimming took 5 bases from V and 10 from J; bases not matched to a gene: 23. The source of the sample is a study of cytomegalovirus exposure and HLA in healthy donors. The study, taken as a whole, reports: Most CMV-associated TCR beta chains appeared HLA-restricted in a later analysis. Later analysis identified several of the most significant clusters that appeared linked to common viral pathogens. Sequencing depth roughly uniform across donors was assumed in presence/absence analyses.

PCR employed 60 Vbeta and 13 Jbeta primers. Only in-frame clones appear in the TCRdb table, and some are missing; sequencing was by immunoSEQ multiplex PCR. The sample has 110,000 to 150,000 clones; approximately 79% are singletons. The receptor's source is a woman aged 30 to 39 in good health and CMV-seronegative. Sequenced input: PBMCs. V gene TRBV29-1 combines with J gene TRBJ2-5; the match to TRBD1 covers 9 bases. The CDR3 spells CSVLLRPRTSDRGDQYF. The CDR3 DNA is TGCAGCGTTTTGCTTCGGCCAAGGACGTCGGACAGGGGCGACCAGTACTTC.